This T cell receptor beta chain was identified in a study of CD8 T cells in Susac syndrome. Study-wide findings and caveats: The CD4+ T cell repertoires of Susac syndrome were found to show no clonal expansion.

Reverse transcription of roughly 0.45 to 1 ug RNA was performed with random hexamers. Coverage of TCR beta CDR3 amplification by immunoSEQ multiplex PCR extended to 54 Vbeta and 13 Jbeta. TCRdb fed the immunoSEQ multiplex PCR reads into MiXCR, producing one record per CDR3 protein. The sample has some 68,000 distinct CDR3 sequences; roughly 93% are singletons. Germline V gives CDR1 SGDLS, CDR2 YYNGEE. This CDR3 has 15 amino acids. V gave up 3 bases and J gave up 2 bases; unmatched junction bases: 4. Regarding this clonotype: Its cognate antigen is unknown.

The sequenced target, TCR beta, came from blood CD8+ and CD4+ T cells. This chain uses TRBV9 with TRBJ2-1, with TRBD2 identical over 8 bases. The sample consisted of CD4+ T cells from PBMCs. The TCR sequence derives from a human donor with Susac syndrome. The CDR3 is CASSDGGGPYNEQFF. The DNA of the CDR3 is TGTGCCAGCAGCGATGGCGGGGGGCCCTACAATGAGCAGTTCTTC.